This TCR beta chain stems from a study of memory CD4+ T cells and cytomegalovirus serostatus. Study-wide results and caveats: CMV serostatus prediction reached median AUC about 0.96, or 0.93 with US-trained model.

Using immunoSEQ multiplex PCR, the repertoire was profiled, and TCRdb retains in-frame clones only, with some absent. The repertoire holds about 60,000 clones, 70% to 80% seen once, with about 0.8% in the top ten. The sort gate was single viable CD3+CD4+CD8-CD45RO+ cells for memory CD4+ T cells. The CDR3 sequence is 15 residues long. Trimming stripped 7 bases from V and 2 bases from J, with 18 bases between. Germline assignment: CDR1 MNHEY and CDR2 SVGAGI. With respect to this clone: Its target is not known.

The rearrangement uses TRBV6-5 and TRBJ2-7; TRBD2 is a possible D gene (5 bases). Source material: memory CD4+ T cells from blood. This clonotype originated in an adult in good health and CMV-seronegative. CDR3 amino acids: CASTPLSPGAYEQYF. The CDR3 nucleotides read TGTGCCAGCACCCCCCTTTCCCCCGGGGCCTACGAGCAGTACTTC.